This T cell receptor beta chain comes out of a study of response to subunit inactivated influenza vaccine. Whole-study results and caveats: Few new T cells, the authors suggested, are recruited by each seasonal influenza vaccination.

Comment on this clonotype: What it recognizes is unknown.

There are 13 residues in the CDR3. In germline, CDR1 is GTSNPN, CDR2 SVGIG (reference sequence). Trimming left V 0 bases short and J 6 bases short, with 9 bases between. TCRdb independently ran MiXCR on the RT-PCR reads; one entry per CDR3 protein. This table holds about 480,000 distinct CDR3 sequences, about 25% found once. The material was CD4+ T cells sorted from PBMCs, obtained about 5 days after vaccination. The TCR sequence derives from a man over 45 who received an inactivated influenza vaccine. This chain connects TRBV30 to TRBJ2-1; D unresolved. DNA of the CDR3: TGTGCCTGGAGTGTACATAGGGTCAATGAGCAGTTCTTC. Translation gives CAWSVHRVNEQFF.